The 13 T cell receptor beta chains given below trace back to one sample, sequenced in a study of OX40 agonist ivuxolimab in advanced cancers. Data came from immunoSEQ multiplex PCR; TCRdb stores just in-frame clones and leaves some out. Of roughly 51,000 clones in the sample, around 89% were seen once. This specimen consisted of CD4+ or CD8+ T cells sorted from blood, obtained in a trial of the OX40 agonist ivuxolimab. These receptors all come from an adult with an advanced solid tumor such as melanoma, head and neck, liver or kidney cancer.

The rearrangement uses TRBV7-3 and TRBJ2-7; a possible D gene is TRBD1 (7 bases). This CDR3 comprises 15 residues. V dropped 3 bases and J dropped 0 bases, with 12 bases sitting between them. CDR1 is SGHTA, CDR2 FQGTGA, per germline. CDR3 residues: CASSLQGGSSYEQYF. The CDR3 DNA reads TGTGCCAGCAGCTTGCAGGGGGGAAGCTCCTACGAGCAGTACTTC.

A remark on this clone: Germline is not matched at one junction end, which may reflect a read error. DNA for the CDR3: TGTGCCGGCTCACCGGACAGGAAAAACTATGGCTACACCTTC. Translated: CAGSPDRKNYGYTF. This rearrangement joins TRBV18 to TRBJ1-2; 7 bases align to TRBD1. CDR3 size: 14 residues. Germline V gene lookup returns CDR1 KGHSH and CDR2 LQKENI.

This rearrangement joins TRBV2 to TRBJ1-1; no definite D call. The V end lost 7 bases, the J end lost 2 bases, and 11 bases lay between the germline ends. The CDR3 extends over 13 amino acids. Germline CDR1 SNHLY, CDR2 FYNNEI. The CDR3 spells CASTPEGNTEAFF. Written as DNA, the CDR3 is TGTGCCAGCACCCCCGAGGGTAACACTGAAGCTTTCTTT.

The chain recombines TRBV18 with TRBJ1-4; D possibly corresponds to TRBD1 (5 bases). This CDR3 is 14 amino acids long. Germline CDR1 and CDR2: KGHSH and LQKENI. The V and J ends lost 6 bases and 6 bases respectively, with 14 bases between them. CDR3 DNA sequence: TGTGCCAGCTCCGAGGGGACTGTCGATGAAAAACTGTTTTTT. It encodes CASSEGTVDEKLFF.

This chain joins TRBV28 and TRBJ1-4; D might be TRBD1 (5 bases). V was trimmed by 3 bases and J by 8 bases, leaving 10 bases between them. CDR1 and CDR2 from the germline V gene are MDHEN and SYDVKM. There are 13 residues in the CDR3. The CDR3 sequence: CASSLGTEEKLFF. CDR3 nucleotide sequence: TGTGCCAGCAGTTTGGGGACGGAGGAAAAACTGTTTTTT. The full variable domain, in which reference TRBV28 and TRBJ1-4 provide the parts outside the CDR3, is DVKVTQSSRYLVKRTGEKVFLECVQDMDHENMFWYRQDPGLGLRLIYFSYDVKMKEKGDIPEGYSVSREKKERFSLILESASTNQTSMYLCASSLGTEEKLFFGSGTQLSVL.

The chain is built from TRBV19 and TRBJ2-3, with a tentative D call TRBD2 (5 bases). V was clipped by 5 bases and J by 0 bases, with 9 bases between them. The CDR3 extends over 14 amino acids. Germline V gene sequence: CDR1 LNHDA, CDR2 SQIVND (reference sequence). The CDR3 sequence is CASSPGRSTDTQYF. The DNA of the CDR3 is TGTGCCAGTAGTCCGGGGAGAAGCACAGATACGCAGTATTTT.

This chain joins TRBV7-9 and TRBJ2-3; D remains unclear. Germline assignment: CDR1 SEHNR and CDR2 FQNEAQ (reference sequence). V was cut by 1 base and J by 6 bases, with 11 bases left in between. This CDR3 is 14 amino acids long. CDR3 amino acids: CASSLERSRDTQYF. The DNA of the CDR3 is TGTGCCAGCAGCTTAGAGAGGTCCCGGGATACGCAGTATTTT.

In this sample, this clone turned up once. This chain joins TRBV11-3 and TRBJ2-3, with 14 bases that match TRBD2. The V gene end was trimmed by 4 bases and the J gene end by 4 bases; junction bases not matched to a gene: 1. The CDR3 totals 15 residues. In germline, CDR1 is SGHNT, CDR2 YENEEA. CDR3 sequence (DNA): TGTGCCAGCAGCTCGACTAGCGGGGGGGCAGATACGCAGTATTTT. Translated, it gives CASSSTSGGADTQYF.

V usage is TRBV11-2 and J usage is TRBJ1-4; D not resolved. V lost 1 base and J 8 bases, leaving 8 bases between the germline ends. Germline V gene data show CDR1 as SGHAT and CDR2 as FQNNGV. The CDR3 has 13 residues. CDR3 amino acids: CASSLASSEKLFF. The CDR3 nucleotides are TGTGCCAGCAGCTTAGCTTCTAGCGAAAAACTGTTTTTT.

The chain is built from TRBV10-1 and TRBJ1-2; D might be TRBD1 (5 bases). There are 13 residues in the CDR3. Germline assignment: CDR1 WNHNN and CDR2 SYGVQD (reference sequence). V was cut by 6 bases and J by 0 bases, with 8 bases left in between. The CDR3: CASSAGPNYGYTF. The CDR3 coding sequence is TGCGCCAGCAGCGCAGGGCCTAACTATGGCTACACCTTC.

The V call is TRBV5-4, the J call TRBJ2-5; D not resolved. The CDR3 is 16 residues long. V was trimmed by 4 bases and J by 5 bases, leaving 21 bases between them. In germline, CDR1 is SGHNT, CDR2 YYREEE (reference sequence). The CDR3 spells CASSPSSRQAEETQYF. The CDR3 DNA sequence: TGTGCCAGCAGCCCCTCCAGCAGGCAGGCCGAGGAGACCCAGTACTTC.

The V gene is TRBV7-9, the J gene TRBJ2-5; 7 nucleotides match TRBD1. This CDR3 is built from 14 residues. Germline assignment: CDR1 SEHNR and CDR2 FQNEAQ (reference sequence). With V trimmed by 5 bases and J by 1 base, 4 bases remained unmatched. The CDR3: CASSLGQIQETQYF. The CDR3 nucleotides read TGTGCCAGCAGCCTGGGACAGATCCAAGAGACCCAGTACTTC.

This clone was seen a few times. This chain uses TRBV18 with TRBJ1-1; 7 positions agree with TRBD1. Germline V lookup: CDR1 KGHSH, CDR2 LQKENI. V lost 2 bases to trimming and J lost 4 bases; unmatched junction nucleotides: 4. This CDR3 has 14 amino acids. CDR3 DNA: TGTGCCAGCTCACCAGACAGGGTGAGCACTGAAGCTTTCTTT. Translation: CASSPDRVSTEAFF.